The table lists the clone carrying this T cell receptor beta chain with a few counts. Its antigen is unidentified. Between the trimmed V and J ends, which lost 3 bases and 1 base, there was a span of 12 bases. Looked up from germline, CDR1 is MDHEN and CDR2 is SYDVKM. This CDR3 has 15 amino acids. The data were obtained in a study of regulatory T cells in long-lasting Graves disease. In building TCR beta libraries, iRepertoire HTBI primers were used together with Arm-PCR of CDR3 regions. TCRdb reprocessed the multiplex PCR reads with MiXCR, giving one entry per CDR3 protein. The sample includes around 400,000 distinct CDR3 sequences, around 24% seen only once; the top ten take roughly 26%. Study-level points and caveats: Persistent Graves' patients showed less TCR diversity than newly diagnosed patients showed.

Sample time point: persistent/refractory GD, antithyroid drugs over 5 years with positive TRAb. From PBMCs, RNA was extracted and then used to make the TCR library. EDTA tubes received about 10 milliliters of collected peripheral blood. The TCR was taken from a female donor with Graves disease. The sequencing used peripheral blood mononuclear cells (PBMCs), collected when the disease was refractory, from a patient treated with antithyroid drugs. The V call is TRBV28, the J call TRBJ2-5; TRBD1 might be the D (6 bases). CDR3 loop: CASSFSDRSQETQYF. The CDR3 bases are TGTGCCAGCAGTTTTTCAGACAGGAGCCAAGAGACCCAGTACTTC.